The T cell receptor beta chain described here comes from a study of CD8 T cells in Susac syndrome (dated by TCRdb to about 2019). Background for the entire study: Repertoire sequencing was used to test whether CD8+ T cell activation and differentiation in Susac syndrome was antigen driven.

On this clonotype: What antigen it recognizes has not been identified. Base qualities are not at hand, and no much larger clone is one base apart.

RNA was extracted using the RNeasy kit, and roughly 0.5 to 1 ug of the RNA was reverse transcribed with random hexamers. TCR beta CDR3 regions were amplified with the immunoSEQ multiplex PCR assay covering 54 Vbeta and 13 Jbeta segments. PCR amplification bias was corrected by using a synthetic template baseline for primer optimization and computational correction. The study's own analysis went as follows. Reads were annotated to V, D and J genes per IMGT and analyzed with immunoSEQ Analyzer, keeping only productive sequences. Clonality was computed as one minus Shannon entropy normalized by log2 of the number of productive unique sequences. For each patient and control, public and private clones were evaluated within the 100 most prevalent clones. Susac-specific clones were defined as absent from healthy and MS cohorts, some 1,000 published viral clones and other ImmuneACCESS disease sequences. TCRdb's own reprocessing of the public reads used fastp at Q25 and MiXCR and kept productive beta chains. Identical CDR3 protein sequences are pooled into one entry, listed with their most common genes and DNA. The V and J calls were not made by the authors but by TCRdb's processing. The sample table lists about 140,000 distinct CDR3 sequences, about 95% of them with a count of one. The ten most abundant clones make up 0.11% of the sample.

High-throughput TCR beta sequencing profiled peripheral blood CD8+ and CD4+ T cells from healthy donors, Susac syndrome patients and multiple sclerosis patients. The multiple sclerosis controls were treatment-naive patients whose relapsing-remitting disease, either stable or active, fulfilled the revised McDonald criteria. Bulk CD8+ and CD4+ T cells were purified by magnetic negative isolation, while CD8+ TEMRA cells were enriched using FACS. Blood was collected in EDTA tubes and processed within 24 hours, with PBMCs isolated through density gradient centrifugation. PBMCs destined for TCR sequencing were cryopreserved in liquid nitrogen and later thawed in a 37 °C water bath. A purity of at least 90% was achieved for sorted or isolated CD4+, CD8+ and CD8+ TEMRA cells. The CDR3 runs 14 amino acids, cysteine and phenylalanine included. The DNA shown is the 42-base CDR3, in frame from base 1. Trimming costs V 1 base and J 5 bases, and their ends lie 10 bases apart. The germline V gene sets CDR1 to SGHVS and CDR2 to FQNEAQ.

Study-wide conclusions, independent of this receptor: The study acknowledged that relatively few individuals were included in the TCR sequencing and HLA analysis.

Sequencing input: CD4+ T cells from PBMCs. This clonotype originated in a human donor with multiple sclerosis. The chain was built from TRBV7-8 and TRBJ2-3, with the D gene not confidently named. The nucleotides are TGTGCCAGCAGCTTAGTACCTCTTTTAGATACGCAGTATTTT. Its product reads: CASSLVPLLDTQYF.